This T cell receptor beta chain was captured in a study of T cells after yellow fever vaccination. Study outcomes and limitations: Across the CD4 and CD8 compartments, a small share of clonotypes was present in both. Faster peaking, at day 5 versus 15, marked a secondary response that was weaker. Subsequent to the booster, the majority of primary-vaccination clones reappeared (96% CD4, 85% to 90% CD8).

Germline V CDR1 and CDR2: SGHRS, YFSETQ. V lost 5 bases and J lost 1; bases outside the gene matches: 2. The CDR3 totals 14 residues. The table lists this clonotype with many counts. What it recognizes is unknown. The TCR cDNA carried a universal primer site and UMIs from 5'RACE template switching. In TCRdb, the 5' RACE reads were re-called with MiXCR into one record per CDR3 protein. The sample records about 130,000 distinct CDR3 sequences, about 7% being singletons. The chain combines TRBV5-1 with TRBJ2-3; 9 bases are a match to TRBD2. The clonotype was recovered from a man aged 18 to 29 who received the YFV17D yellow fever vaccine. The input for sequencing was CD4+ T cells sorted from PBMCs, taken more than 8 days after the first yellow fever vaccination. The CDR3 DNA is TGCGCCAGCAGACAGCGGGGGGGCACAGATACGCAGTATTTT. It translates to CASRQRGGTDTQYF. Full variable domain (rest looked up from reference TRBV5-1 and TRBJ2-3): KAGVTQTPRYLIKTRGQQVTLSCSPISGHRSVSWYQQTPGQGLQFLFEYFSETQRNKGNFPGRFSGRQFSNSRSEMNVSTLELGDSALYLCASRQRGGTDTQYFGPGTRLTVL.